This T cell receptor beta chain was sequenced for a study of technical replicates of blood from a handful of donors. Data came from immunoSEQ multiplex PCR; TCRdb stores just in-frame clones and leaves some out. The table includes almost 65,000 clones, around 87% detected once. The CDR3 extends over 15 amino acids. V dropped 1 base and J dropped 2; count of bases not matched to a gene: 6. Germline V lookup: CDR1 SGHDT, CDR2 YYEEEE. V gene TRBV5-6 combines with J gene TRBJ2-7; 7 bases are a match to TRBD1. The sequence was collected from a human donor in good health. Some clones in this sample may be carry-over from other donors' samples. The sequenced sample consisted of PBMCs. The CDR3 nucleotides read TGTGCCAGCAGCTTGTTAACCCAGGGGGCCTACGAGCAGTACTTC. Translating it yields CASSLLTQGAYEQYF.